The 9 T cell receptor beta chains listed next were all sequenced from one sample in a study of blood T cell repertoires in COVID-19. Using immunoSEQ multiplex PCR, the repertoire was profiled, and TCRdb retains in-frame clones only, with some absent. The sample includes about 150,000 clones, 70% to 90% seen only once; the top ten take 2% to 3%. Sequenced sample: peripheral blood. The receptors originated from a woman aged 70-85 years with acute or convalescent COVID-19.

This chain joins TRBV28 and TRBJ1-4; tentatively, D is TRBD1 (5 bases). The V and J ends lost 6 bases and 3 bases respectively, with 17 bases between them. Germline-derived CDR1 and CDR2 are MDHEN and SYDVKM. The CDR3 sequence is 16 residues long. The CDR3 DNA reads TGTGCCAGCAGCATTGGCGGGGTGGGGGCTAATGAAAAACTGTTTTTT. Translation: CASSIGGVGANEKLFF.

The chain joins TRBV28 to TRBJ2-1; D is perhaps TRBD1 (7 bases). Germline CDR1 reads MDHEN; CDR2 reads SYDVKM. This CDR3 region has 15 residues. The V end was cut by 6 bases, the J end by 2 bases, with 14 bases between. The DNA for the CDR3 is TGTGCCAGCAGCTGGCGGGACAGACCCTACAATGAGCAGTTCTTC. It yields the protein CASSWRDRPYNEQFF.

Points on this clone: Other nucleotide sequences from this sample produce the same CDR3. The chain links TRBV3-1 (or the pseudogene TRBV3-2) to TRBJ1-5; no firm D call. The CDR3 is 13 residues long. V was clipped by 1 base and J by 7 bases, with 8 bases between them. Germline V CDR1 and CDR2: LGHDT, YNNKEL (reference sequence). The CDR3 DNA reads TGTGCCAGCAGCCAAGTGGGAGACCAGCCCCAGCATTTT. It codes for CASSQVGDQPQHF.

The chain carries TRBV28 and TRBJ1-2, with D possibly being TRBD1 (6 bases). Trimming took off 8 bases at V and 4 bases at J, with 17 bases between the two ends. CDR1 and CDR2 from the germline V gene are MDHEN and SYDVKM. This CDR3 spans 14 amino acids. The CDR3 loop reads CASSVSLGGYGYTF. The CDR3 nucleotides are TGTGCCAGCTCAGTTTCCCTAGGGGGCTATGGCTACACCTTC.

V and J are TRBV30 and TRBJ1-2; D perhaps matches TRBD1 (6 bases). Trimming pared 5 bases from V and 6 bases from J, leaving 13 bases between. The CDR3 is 12 amino acids. Germline V lookup: CDR1 GTSNPN, CDR2 SVGIG (reference sequence). The CDR3 loop reads CAWGRGTDGYTF. In nucleotides, the CDR3 is TGTGCCTGGGGGAGGGGGACGGATGGCTACACCTTC.

This clone appeared a single time. The genes are TRBV24-1 and TRBJ1-3; 11 bases fit TRBD1. Germline V CDR1 and CDR2: KGHDR, SFDVKD. This CDR3 contains 15 residues. Trimming cost V 6 bases and J 2 bases; bases outside gene matches: 2. The CDR3 is CATSPGQGAGNTIYF. The CDR3, as DNA: TGTGCCACCAGTCCGGGACAGGGGGCTGGAAACACCATATATTTT.

The chain has TRBV11-2 and TRBJ1-4; D gene ambiguous. The CDR3 length is 15 residues. Germline loops: CDR1 SGHAT, CDR2 FQNNGV. The germline V and J ends were trimmed by 4 bases and 5 bases, with 14 bases remaining between them. CDR3 nucleotide sequence: TGTGCCAGCAGCTCCCGCGGAGGAGTAAATGAAAAACTGTTTTTT. It yields the protein CASSSRGGVNEKLFF.

This rearrangement joins TRBV7-2 to TRBJ2-4, with D maybe TRBD1 (8 bases). V was cut by 2 bases and J by 8 bases, with 13 bases left in between. Germline V gene sequence: CDR1 SGHTA, CDR2 FQGNSA. The CDR3 length is 14 residues. The chain's CDR3 is CASSLWTGRDIQYF. The CDR3 nucleotides are TGTGCCAGCAGCTTATGGACAGGGAGGGACATTCAGTACTTC.

This clone was seen just once. One end of the junction does not line up with germline, which may come from a read error. The genes are TRBV6-5 and TRBJ1-2; D unresolved. CDR1 and CDR2 from the germline V gene are MNHEY and SVGAGI. CDR3 length: 12 residues. CDR3 residues: CASSQSNYGYTF. CDR3 DNA: TGTGCCAGCAGTCAGAGTAACTATGGCTATACCTTC.